This section outlines one T cell receptor (beta chain) sequence together with its context. Its antigen is unknown. Each CD8+ T cell subset was flow-sorted in triplicate. Every sort contained 300,000 cells. This CDR3 is built from 13 residues. CDR1 MGHDK and CDR2 SYGVNS come from the germline V gene. This sample was included in a study of CXCR3-negative and CXCR3-positive naive CD8 T cells. Across the study: Total TRB output reached some 130 million reads, about 1.5 +/- 0.3 million per library.

UMI-labeled TRB cDNA libraries were prepared by 5' RACE. Each CDR3 protein gets one entry in TCRdb, which reprocessed the 5' RACE reads and gives no DNA. Across tens of thousands of distinct CDR3 sequences, the top ten clones capture less than 0.65% of the sample. Study-level findings and limits: In both naive subsets diversity was comparably high, whereas memory CD8+ cells showed much lower diversity. When CXCR3-positive naive cells were set against CXCR3-negative naive cells, the former had more hydrophobic TRB CDR3s. Naive CXCR3-positive and CXCR3-negative cells shared similar TRBV-TRBJ usage, unlike memory cells.

The origin of this receptor is a human donor in good health. Some clones in this sample may be carry-over from other donors' samples. The chain couples TRBV25-1 to TRBJ2-1; no DNA is available, so the TRBD1 call from TCRdb remains unchecked. The sequenced sample was naive CXCR3+ CD8+ T cells from blood. Subset reported: CD45RO-CCR7+CD27+CD95- naive CD8+ T cells expressing CXCR3 (TNR3+). The CDR3 region is CASSEGQGNEQFF.